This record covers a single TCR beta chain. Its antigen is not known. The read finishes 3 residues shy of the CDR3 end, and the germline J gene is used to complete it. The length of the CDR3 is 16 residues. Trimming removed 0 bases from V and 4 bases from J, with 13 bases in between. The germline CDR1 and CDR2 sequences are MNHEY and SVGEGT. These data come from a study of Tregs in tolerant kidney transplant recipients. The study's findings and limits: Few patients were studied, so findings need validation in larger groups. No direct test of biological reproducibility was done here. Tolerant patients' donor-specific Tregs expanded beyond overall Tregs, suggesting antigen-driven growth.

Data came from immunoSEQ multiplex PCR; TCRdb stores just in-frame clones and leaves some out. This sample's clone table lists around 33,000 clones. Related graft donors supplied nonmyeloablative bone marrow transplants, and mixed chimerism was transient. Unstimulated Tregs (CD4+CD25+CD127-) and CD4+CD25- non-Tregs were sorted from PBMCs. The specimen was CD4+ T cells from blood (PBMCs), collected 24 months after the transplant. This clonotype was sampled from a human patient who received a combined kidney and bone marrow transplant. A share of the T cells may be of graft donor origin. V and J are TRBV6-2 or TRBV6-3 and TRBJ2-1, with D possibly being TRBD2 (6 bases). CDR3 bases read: TGTGCCAGCAGTTACTCGGGGGGTATGGGATACAATGAG. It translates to CASSYSGGMGYNE. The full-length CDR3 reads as CASSYSGGMGYNEQFF.